These 3 T cell receptor beta chains were sequenced from one sample in a study of radiotherapy plus CTLA-4 blockade in lung cancer. Profiled with immunoSEQ multiplex PCR; TCRdb holds only in-frame clones, not every one. The data show approximately 89,000 clones, with 78% seen just once and 3% to 5% held by the top ten. The sample consisted of peripheral blood, taken from a patient treated with radiotherapy plus ipilimumab. The receptors here all came from a human donor with non-small cell lung cancer who had a partial response to radiotherapy plus ipilimumab. Some clones in this sample may be carry-over from other donors' samples.

The V call is TRBV2, the J call TRBJ2-1, with 10 bases that match TRBD1. V gave up 8 bases and J gave up 9 bases; unmatched junction bases: 7. In germline, CDR1 is SNHLY, CDR2 FYNNEI. The CDR3 extends over 13 amino acids. CDR3 protein: CASDGQGGLEQFF. The DNA of the CDR3 is TGTGCCAGCGATGGACAGGGGGGTCTTGAGCAGTTCTTC.

This chain joins TRBV18 and TRBJ2-7; perhaps TRBD1 as D (7 bases). V lost 5 bases and J lost 2, with 16 bases in between. Per the germline V gene, CDR1 is KGHSH and CDR2 is LQKENI. This CDR3 is 15 amino acids long. CDR3 DNA sequence: TGTGCCAGCTCAGGCGGGACAGCACCTACCTACGAGCAGTACTTC. Amino acid sequence: CASSGGTAPTYEQYF.

The chain uses TRBV25-1 and TRBJ1-2; tentative D call: TRBD1 (5 bases). The CDR3 consists of 14 residues. V lost 1 base, J lost 2 bases, and 8 bases lay in between. Germline CDR1 MGHDK, CDR2 SYGVNS. The CDR3 nucleotides are TGTGCCAGCAGTGAATGGGGGGGGAACTATGGCTACACCTTC. Translation gives CASSEWGGNYGYTF.